A single sample gave rise to the 27 T cell receptor beta chains below, sequenced in a study of blood T cell repertoires in COVID-19. This table comes from immunoSEQ multiplex PCR, and its TCRdb copy is limited to in-frame clones, with some not included. The table has approximately 250,000 clones, about 80% seen once. The sequenced sample consisted of PBMCs or T cells enriched from blood (not recorded which). The source of these receptors is a man aged 35-49 years who had recovered from COVID-19.

This rearrangement joins TRBV28 to TRBJ1-1; TRBD1 might be the D (5 bases). Germline V lookup: CDR1 MDHEN, CDR2 SYDVKM. CDR3 length: 14 residues. V was shortened by 4 bases and J by 3 bases, with 12 bases between the two germline ends. Written as DNA, the CDR3 is TGTGCCAGCAGTTACCAGGGACTGGACACTGAAGCTTTCTTT. Translation: CASSYQGLDTEAFF. Full variable domain (outside the CDR3, taken from reference TRBV28 and TRBJ1-1): DVKVTQSSRYLVKRTGEKVFLECVQDMDHENMFWYRQDPGLGLRLIYFSYDVKMKEKGDIPEGYSVSREKKERFSLILESASTNQTSMYLCASSYQGLDTEAFFGQGTRLTVV.

This chain joins TRBV7-9 and TRBJ1-1, with D uncertain. V lost 1 base and J lost 1, with 4 bases in between. Germline V CDR1 and CDR2: SEHNR, FQNEAQ (reference sequence). The CDR3 is 13 amino acids. CDR3 nucleotides: TGTGCCAGCAGCTTAGGGCAGAACACTGAAGCTTTCTTT. Translating gives CASSLGQNTEAFF.

This clone has just one count. The V call is TRBV5-1, the J call TRBJ1-4; 7 bases align to TRBD1. Germline assignment: CDR1 SGHRS and CDR2 YFSETQ. Unmatched junction bases numbered 5, after V lost 0 bases and J lost 6 bases. The CDR3 spans 15 residues. The DNA of the CDR3 is TGCGCCAGCAGCTTGGGGGCAGGGGGTTATGAAAAACTGTTTTTT. Its protein is CASSLGAGGYEKLFF.

The chain carries TRBV11-2 and TRBJ1-4; the D is unclear. V was cut by 3 bases and J by 5 bases, with 13 bases left in between. Germline V gene lookup returns CDR1 SGHAT and CDR2 FQNNGV. This CDR3 comprises 15 residues. CDR3 residues: CASSFTRVGNEKLFF. Written as DNA, the CDR3 is TGTGCCAGCAGCTTTACGAGGGTGGGAAATGAAAAACTGTTTTTT.

This chain connects TRBV5-5 to TRBJ1-3; D gene ambiguous. This CDR3 region has 14 residues. Germline CDR1 is SGHKS and CDR2 is YYEKEE (reference sequence). The V end was cut by 2 bases, the J end by 4 bases, with 10 bases between. The chain's CDR3 is CASSFSKEGNTIYF. CDR3 nucleotide sequence: TGTGCCAGCAGCTTCTCGAAGGAGGGAAACACCATATATTTT.

This chain joins TRBV6-5 and TRBJ2-3; 8 bases line up with TRBD1. V trimming: 4 bases; J trimming: 5 bases; junction bases outside the gene matches: 8. CDR1 is MNHEY, CDR2 SVGAGI, per germline. This CDR3 has 15 residues. The CDR3 loop is CASSFGTGGQDTQYF. The DNA of the CDR3 is TGTGCCAGCAGTTTCGGCACAGGGGGACAAGATACGCAGTATTTT.

The V and J genes are TRBV7-9 and TRBJ2-7, with D perhaps TRBD2 (6 bases). V shed 4 bases and J shed 6 bases, with 16 bases lying between them. This CDR3 is 14 amino acids long. Germline CDR1 SEHNR, CDR2 FQNEAQ (reference sequence). The CDR3 DNA reads TGTGCCAGCAGCTCGTTCCGGGACTCCATCGAGCAGTACTTC. This codes for CASSSFRDSIEQYF.

This clone was recorded only once. V usage is TRBV30 and J usage is TRBJ1-5; D gene unclear. The ends were cut back, 0 bases at V and 4 bases at J, with 7 bases in the middle. The CDR3 length is 13 residues. Germline lookup yields CDR1 GTSNPN and CDR2 SVGIG (reference sequence). The CDR3 protein is CAWSVGGNQPQHF. The DNA of the CDR3 is TGTGCCTGGAGTGTAGGCGGAAATCAGCCCCAGCATTTT.

This chain links TRBV18 with TRBJ2-2, with 8 bases identical to TRBD2. With V trimmed by 3 bases and J by 1 base, 7 bases remained unmatched. The V gene's germline CDR1 is KGHSH and CDR2 LQKENI. The CDR3 is made up of 17 amino acids. This chain's CDR3 is CASSPLFGRENTGELFF. CDR3 DNA sequence: TGTGCCAGCTCACCGCTGTTCGGGAGGGAGAACACCGGGGAGCTGTTTTTT.

The genes are TRBV2 and TRBJ1-3, with a weak D call TRBD1 (5 bases). The CDR3 is made up of 15 amino acids. The V end was cut by 8 bases, the J end by 7 bases, with 21 bases between. Germline V gene lookup returns CDR1 SNHLY and CDR2 FYNNEI. The chain's CDR3 is CASVFREGRQNTIYF. In DNA form, the CDR3 reads TGTGCCAGCGTTTTTAGGGAGGGGCGACAGAACACCATATATTTT.

CDR3 protein: CASSFDTNYGYTF. CDR3 nucleotides: TGTGCCAGCTCATTCGACACTAACTATGGCTACACCTTC. The chain has TRBV7-3 and TRBJ1-2, with unresolved D. Per the germline V gene, CDR1 is SGHTA and CDR2 is FQGTGA. Trimming cost V 8 bases and J 0 bases, with 10 bases left between them. The CDR3 length is 13 residues.

V gene TRBV10-2 combines with J gene TRBJ1-1, with D possibly TRBD1 on 5 matching bases. The CDR3 runs to 14 residues. Germline CDR1 is WSHSY and CDR2 is SAAADI. Trimming pared 6 bases from V and 6 bases from J, leaving 17 bases between. The CDR3 loop reads CASRSRGMGAEAFF. CDR3 in DNA: TGCGCCAGCAGATCCCGGGGGATGGGGGCTGAAGCTTTCTTT.

V usage is TRBV19 and J usage is TRBJ1-2; D possibly corresponds to TRBD1 (5 bases). The V gene's germline CDR1 is LNHDA and CDR2 SQIVND (reference sequence). The ends were cut back, 4 bases at V and 4 bases at J, with 19 bases in the middle. The CDR3 runs to 16 residues. In nucleotides, the CDR3 is TGTGCCAGTAGTACCGTCCAAGACAGCCCTTTCTATGGCTACACCTTC. Amino acids: CASSTVQDSPFYGYTF.

This clone has more than one count but fewer than ten. The chain recombines TRBV18 with TRBJ2-7, with 10 positions matching TRBD1. This CDR3 has 15 amino acids. Germline-derived CDR1 and CDR2 are KGHSH and LQKENI. V was clipped by 3 bases and J by 4 bases; unmatched bases: 6. As DNA, the CDR3 is TGTGCCAGCTCACCGGGAGGGACAGGGGTTTACGAGCAGTACTTC. It yields the protein CASSPGGTGVYEQYF.

The chain employs TRBV9 and TRBJ1-2, with 8 positions matching TRBD1. From germline, CDR1 is SGDLS and CDR2 YYNGEE. V lost 3 bases and J lost 4; bases outside the gene matches: 8. There are 15 residues in the CDR3. The DNA of the CDR3 is TGTGCCAGCAGCGCCGGACAGGGATCTAGCTATGGCTACACCTTC. Translation: CASSAGQGSSYGYTF.

A remark on this clone: At one boundary the junction diverges from the germline segment, which might be a read error. The chain combines TRBV27 with TRBJ1-1; no clear D. The CDR3 loop spans 14 amino acids. CDR1 is MNHEY, CDR2 SMNVEV, per germline (reference sequence). CDR3 region: CASSLSPYLTQAFF. The CDR3 DNA reads as TGTGCCAGCAGTTTATCGCCGTATCTCACTCAAGCTTTCTTT.

V and J are TRBV4-2 and TRBJ1-1; D is ambiguous. Germline lookup yields CDR1 LGHNA and CDR2 YNFKEQ. With 0 bases removed from V and 6 bases from J, the gap between germline ends came to 5 bases. There are 12 residues in the CDR3. The CDR3 DNA sequence: TGTGCCAGCAGCCAAGAGAGCGCTGAAGCTTTCTTT. This codes for CASSQESAEAFF.

The chain joins TRBV2 to TRBJ2-2, with a weak D call TRBD2 (6 bases). The germline CDR1 and CDR2 sequences are SNHLY and FYNNEI. Trimming removed 7 bases at V and 5 bases at J, with 17 bases between. The CDR3 runs to 15 residues. CDR3 DNA sequence: TGTGCCAGCACCCGGTCGTATGGGGGGACCGGGGAGCTGTTTTTT. The encoded protein is CASTRSYGGTGELFF.

The rearrangement joins TRBV7-3 to TRBJ1-2; 7 bases align to TRBD1. V trimming: 5 bases; J trimming: 4 bases; junction bases outside the gene matches: 7. Germline V gene lookup returns CDR1 SGHTA and CDR2 FQGTGA. The CDR3 runs to 14 residues. In DNA form, the CDR3 reads TGTGCCAGCAGCCCGCGGACAGGAGGCTATGGCTACACCTTC. Translating gives CASSPRTGGYGYTF.

V usage is TRBV2 and J usage is TRBJ1-3, with a tentative D call TRBD1 (5 bases). Germline V gene data show CDR1 as SNHLY and CDR2 as FYNNEI. The CDR3 has 12 residues. The V and J ends lost 7 bases and 8 bases respectively, with 12 bases between them. CDR3 residues: CASKEGVDTIYF. The CDR3 DNA reads as TGTGCCAGCAAGGAAGGGGTAGACACCATATATTTT.

V and J are TRBV7-3 and TRBJ2-1; 7 bases align to TRBD2. The germline CDR1 and CDR2 sequences are SGHTA and FQGTGA. V gave up 3 bases and J gave up 10 bases; unmatched junction bases: 9. This CDR3 is built from 14 residues. CDR3 sequence (DNA): TGTGCCAGCAGCTTCACCAGCGGGGAAGGGGAGCAGTTCTTC. Translation gives CASSFTSGEGEQFF.

The chain has TRBV6-4 and TRBJ2-1, with 10 bases that match TRBD1. Germline CDR1 is MRHNA and CDR2 is SNTAGT. The J segment lost 6 bases and the V segment lost 10 bases, leaving 6 bases of the junction unmatched. There are 13 residues in the CDR3. This CDR3 is CANDRGPRNEQFF. The CDR3 DNA is TGTGCCAACGACAGGGGGCCTCGCAATGAGCAGTTCTTC.

V and J are TRBV18 and TRBJ1-6; TRBD1 aligns across 9 bases. This CDR3 is built from 16 residues. The V gene's germline CDR1 is KGHSH and CDR2 LQKENI. Losses at the gene ends were 6 bases for V and 6 bases for J; bases not matched to a gene: 9. CDR3: CASSSDLTGGNSPLHF. CDR3 sequence (DNA): TGTGCCAGCTCGTCGGACCTGACAGGGGGTAATTCACCCCTCCACTTT.

V is TRBV15 and J is TRBJ2-3; D ambiguous. This CDR3 has 14 residues. Trimming left V 0 bases short and J 8 bases short, with 12 bases between. The germline V gene encodes CDR1 LNHNV and CDR2 YYDKDF (reference sequence). Written as DNA, the CDR3 is TGTGCCACCAGCAGAGATAACGGTCAGGTTACGCAGTATTTT. Translated: CATSRDNGQVTQYF. Using reference TRBV15 and TRBJ2-3 for the parts outside the CDR3, the full variable domain is DAMVIQNPRYQVTQFGKPVTLSCSQTLNHNVMYWYQQKSSQAPKLLFHYYDKDFNNEADTPDNFQSRRPNTSFCFLDIRSPGLGDTAMYLCATSRDNGQVTQYFGPGTRLTVL.

The chain carries TRBV15 and TRBJ2-3, with 8 bases that match TRBD1. V was clipped by 3 bases and J by 4 bases; unmatched bases: 6. Germline CDR1 reads LNHNV; CDR2 reads YYDKDF (reference sequence). The CDR3 spans 15 residues. The CDR3 bases are TGTGCCACCAGCAGGGTGACAGGGGAGTCAGATACGCAGTATTTT. It encodes CATSRVTGESDTQYF. Variable domain in full (rest from reference TRBV15 and TRBJ2-3): DAMVIQNPRYQVTQFGKPVTLSCSQTLNHNVMYWYQQKSSQAPKLLFHYYDKDFNNEADTPDNFQSRRPNTSFCFLDIRSPGLGDTAMYLCATSRVTGESDTQYFGPGTRLTVL.

The chain couples TRBV30 to TRBJ1-1; D is unclear. Germline V gives CDR1 GTSNPN, CDR2 SVGIG (reference sequence). V was pared by 8 bases and J by 5 bases, with 18 bases between. The CDR3 length is 13 residues. CDR3 sequence: CALRGEVGTEAFF. The CDR3, as DNA: TGTGCCCTACGCGGGGAGGTAGGTACTGAAGCTTTCTTT.

The chain employs TRBV5-6 and TRBJ1-5; no definite D call. This CDR3 spans 17 amino acids. Trimming pared 3 bases from V and 0 bases from J, leaving 16 bases between. The germline V gene has CDR1 SGHDT and CDR2 YYEEEE. For the CDR3, the DNA is TGTGCCAGCAGCTACCGGGGAACGGACTATAGCAATCAGCCCCAGCATTTT. Translated: CASSYRGTDYSNQPQHF. The complete variable domain, with remaining parts taken from reference TRBV5-6 and TRBJ1-5, reads DAGVTQSPTHLIKTRGQQVTLRCSPKSGHDTVSWYQQALGQGPQFIFQYYEEEERQRGNFPDRFSGHQFPNYSSELNVNALLLGDSALYLCASSYRGTDYSNQPQHFGDGTRLSIL.